This entry is about one TCR beta chain. The data stem from a study of neoadjuvant anti-PD-1 for oral cavity cancer. Study background: Nivolumab at 3 mg/kg was mostly given biweekly, three to four doses, pre-surgery. Patients without progression got a fourth dose around day 43.

The CDR3 sequence is 15 residues long. The V gene's germline CDR1 is SGHNT and CDR2 YYREEE (reference sequence). The V gene lost 4 bases and the J gene lost 3 bases, with 14 bases spanning the gap. Profiled with immunoSEQ multiplex PCR; TCRdb holds only in-frame clones, not every one. This sample yields tens of thousands of clones, of which about 86% are seen a single time; about 3.7% belongs to the top ten. This clonotype was sampled from a person between 40 and 79 years old with oral cavity squamous cell carcinoma. The sequenced sample was PBMCs, obtained before nivolumab (anti-PD-1) treatment. V gene TRBV5-4 combines with J gene TRBJ2-1; perhaps TRBD1 as D (6 bases). The CDR3 region has the DNA TGTGCCAGCAGCCCACAGGGATCTTACTACAATGAGCAGTTCTTC. This codes for CASSPQGSYYNEQFF.